These T cell receptor beta chains were read from a single sample in a study of T cells in Graves' hyperthyroidism and ophthalmopathy. MiXCR was run by TCRdb on the multiplex PCR reads, yielding one entry per CDR3 protein. The sample lists fewer than 900,000 distinct CDR3 sequences; roughly a sixth were seen once. The specimen sequenced was blood. These receptors were taken from a woman aged 45 to 65 with Graves' hyperthyroidism that later progressed to Graves' ophthalmopathy. Each CDR3 is given with its conserved first and last residue. The order of the fields is clone size, D gene, V gene, J gene, CDR3 DNA, CDR3 protein. D genes are given only for firm matches. Clone sizes are given selectively: once, few, many, or a class where the clone is expanded.

clone size: many
D gene: NA
V gene: TRBV5-1
J gene: TRBJ1-2
CDR3 DNA: TGCGCCAGCAGCTTCGGGCAGGGCAATCGCTATGGCTACACCTTC
CDR3 protein: CASSFGQGNRYGYTF

clone size: many
D gene: NA
V gene: TRBV7-8
J gene: TRBJ1-5
CDR3 DNA: TGTGCCAGCAGCTCAAGGTCTCGGGGCAGCTCGCGTCAGCCCCAGCATTTT
CDR3 protein: CASSSRSRGSSRQPQHF

clone size: few
D gene: NA
V gene: TRBV6-1
J gene: TRBJ1-2
CDR3 DNA: TGTGCCAGCAGCCAGGGGCTCAGCTATGGCTACACCTTC
CDR3 protein: CASSQGLSYGYTF

clone size: once
D gene: NA
V gene: TRBV12-3/TRBV12-4
J gene: TRBJ2-1
CDR3 DNA: TGTGCCAGCAGTTTAGCGGACACAAGCTCCTACAATGAGCAGTTCTTC
CDR3 protein: CASSLADTSSYNEQFF

clone size: NA
D gene: NA
V gene: TRBV10-3
J gene: TRBJ1-3
CDR3 DNA: TGTGCCATCAATGACAGATCTGGAAACACCATATATTTT
CDR3 protein: CAINDRSGNTIYF

clone size: NA
D gene: TRBD1
V gene: TRBV19
J gene: TRBJ1-1
CDR3 DNA: TGTGCCAGTAGCCGACAGGGTAATGAAGCTTTCTTT
CDR3 protein: CASSRQGNEAFF

clone size: NA
D gene: NA
V gene: TRBV2
J gene: TRBJ1-2
CDR3 DNA: TGTGCCAGCAGCCAAGTTATGGAGTTCGGCTACACCTTC
CDR3 protein: CASSQVMEFGYTF

clone size: few
D gene: TRBD1
V gene: TRBV2
J gene: TRBJ1-6
CDR3 DNA: TGTGCCAGCAATAGATTCCGGGACAGGGTTGGCTCACCCCTCCACTTT
CDR3 protein: CASNRFRDRVGSPLHF

clone size: many
D gene: TRBD1
V gene: TRBV7-9
J gene: TRBJ1-1
CDR3 DNA: TGTGCCAGCAGCCAACCCGGGACAGATAACACTGAAGCTTTCTTT
CDR3 protein: CASSQPGTDNTEAFF

clone size: NA
D gene: NA
V gene: TRBV18
J gene: TRBJ2-5
CDR3 DNA: TGTGCCAGCTCACCACGAATAGTACGGGGGGCGGTTAACGAAGAGACCCAGTACTTC
CDR3 protein: CASSPRIVRGAVNEETQYF

clone size: NA
D gene: TRBD1
V gene: TRBV3-1
J gene: TRBJ2-5
CDR3 DNA: TGTGCCAGCAGCCAAGTGACAGGGGCTTGGGAGACCCAGTACTTC
CDR3 protein: CASSQVTGAWETQYF

clone size: NA
D gene: TRBD1
V gene: TRBV27
J gene: TRBJ2-7
CDR3 DNA: TGTGCCAGCAGTCCGACGGGACAGGGGTTCTACGAGCAGTACTTC
CDR3 protein: CASSPTGQGFYEQYF

clone size: NA
D gene: TRBD1
V gene: TRBV19
J gene: TRBJ2-1
CDR3 DNA: TGTGCCAGTAGTATTAGAAGGGGTCCAGGGGGCAATGAGCAGTTCTTC
CDR3 protein: CASSIRRGPGGNEQFF

clone size: NA
D gene: NA
V gene: TRBV25-1
J gene: TRBJ1-1
CDR3 DNA: TGTGCCAGCAGTGAATGGCGGCAGGAGGCTGAAGCTTTCTTT
CDR3 protein: CASSEWRQEAEAFF

clone size: few
D gene: TRBD2
V gene: TRBV10-3
J gene: TRBJ2-3
CDR3 DNA: TGTGCCATCAGTGGGGCTAGCGGGGCCACAGATACGCAGTATTTT
CDR3 protein: CAISGASGATDTQYF

clone size: NA
D gene: NA
V gene: TRBV10-1
J gene: TRBJ1-1
CDR3 DNA: TGCGCCAGCAGTGAGTCGGGGGCAGAAGCTTTCTTT
CDR3 protein: CASSESGAEAFF

clone size: few
D gene: NA
V gene: TRBV19
J gene: TRBJ1-6
CDR3 DNA: TGTGCCAGTAGTATACCCACTGCTGGGGGGGGAAACCCCTTTGATTCACCCCTCCACTTT
CDR3 protein: CASSIPTAGGGNPFDSPLHF

clone size: NA
D gene: NA
V gene: TRBV14
J gene: TRBJ2-5
CDR3 DNA: TGTGCCAGCAGCCAAGATGGAGGTCTTTGGACCCAGTACTTC
CDR3 protein: CASSQDGGLWTQYF

clone size: NA
D gene: TRBD1
V gene: TRBV18
J gene: TRBJ1-1
CDR3 DNA: TGTGCCAGCTCACCACCGTATGGGACAGTGGCTGAAGCTTTCTTT
CDR3 protein: CASSPPYGTVAEAFF

clone size: many
D gene: TRBD1
V gene: TRBV30
J gene: TRBJ1-1
CDR3 DNA: TGTGCCTGGAGTCCCGGGACAGCCGAAGCTTTCTTT
CDR3 protein: CAWSPGTAEAFF

clone size: few
D gene: NA
V gene: TRBV6-1
J gene: TRBJ1-5
CDR3 DNA: TGTGCCAGCAGTGAAGATCTCACGCGTGGCAATCAGCCCCAGCATTTT
CDR3 protein: CASSEDLTRGNQPQHF

clone size: NA
D gene: NA
V gene: TRBV6-2/TRBV6-3
J gene: TRBJ1-3
CDR3 DNA: TGTGCCAGCAGCGAGATGACAAGTGTTAGCACCATATATTTT
CDR3 protein: CASSEMTSVSTIYF

clone size: few
D gene: NA
V gene: TRBV6-1
J gene: TRBJ2-1
CDR3 DNA: TGTGCCAGCAGCGAGGGGAGGGGGGGATACAATGAGCAGTTCTTC
CDR3 protein: CASSEGRGGYNEQFF

clone size: NA
D gene: NA
V gene: TRBV20-1
J gene: TRBJ2-5
CDR3 DNA: TGCAGTGCTCTCGGGCTGGCGGAGACCCAGTACTTC
CDR3 protein: CSALGLAETQYF

clone size: few
D gene: NA
V gene: TRBV4-1
J gene: TRBJ1-4
CDR3 DNA: TGCGCCAGCAGCCAAGACGGCAGGCAACTGTTTTTT
CDR3 protein: CASSQDGRQLFF

clone size: few
D gene: TRBD2
V gene: TRBV2
J gene: TRBJ2-3
CDR3 DNA: TGTGCCGGACGACTAGCGGGGCTGACAGATACGCAGTATTTT
CDR3 protein: CAGRLAGLTDTQYF

clone size: few
D gene: NA
V gene: TRBV6-1
J gene: TRBJ2-1
CDR3 DNA: TGTGCCAGCAGTGACGGGATGATAGCAGGCCTCGGTGAGCAGTTCTTC
CDR3 protein: CASSDGMIAGLGEQFF

clone size: many
D gene: NA
V gene: TRBV3-1
J gene: TRBJ1-1
CDR3 DNA: TGTGCCAGCGTCCAGAACACTGAAGCTTTCTTT
CDR3 protein: CASVQNTEAFF